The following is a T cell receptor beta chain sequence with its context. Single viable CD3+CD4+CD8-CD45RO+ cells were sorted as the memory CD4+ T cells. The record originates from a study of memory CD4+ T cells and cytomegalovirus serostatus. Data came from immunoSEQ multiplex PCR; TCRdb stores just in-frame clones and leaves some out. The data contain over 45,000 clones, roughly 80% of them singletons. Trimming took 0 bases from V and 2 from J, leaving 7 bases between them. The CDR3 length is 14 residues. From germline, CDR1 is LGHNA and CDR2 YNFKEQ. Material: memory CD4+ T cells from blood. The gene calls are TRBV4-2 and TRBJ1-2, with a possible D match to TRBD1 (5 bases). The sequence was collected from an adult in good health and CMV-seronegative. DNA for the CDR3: TGTGCCAGCAGCCAAGAGGGGCCCAACTATGGCTACACCTTC. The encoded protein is CASSQEGPNYGYTF.